This TCR beta chain was documented in a study of blood T cell repertoires in COVID-19. The repertoire was sequenced with immunoSEQ multiplex PCR; TCRdb's copy has only in-frame clones and lacks some. In the table there are about 300,000 clones, more than 70% of which are singletons. V lost 3 bases, J lost 0 bases, and 5 bases stayed unmatched. In germline, CDR1 is KGHDR, CDR2 SFDVKD. The CDR3 runs 18 residues. This clone was seen a handful of times. This TCR was sampled from a woman in her 30s with COVID-19, enrolled during active disease. Sequences were obtained from peripheral blood. J is TRBJ2-1 and V is TRBV24-1, with 12 bases that match TRBD2. For the CDR3, the DNA is TGTGCCACCAGTGATCCAACTAGCGGGGGGCGCTCCTACAATGAGCAGTTCTTC. This encodes CATSDPTSGGRSYNEQFF.